Listed here are 14 T cell receptor beta chains from one sample, sequenced in a study of cytomegalovirus exposure and HLA in healthy donors. Primers for the PCR totalled 60 Vbeta and 13 Jbeta. Sequencing was performed with immunoSEQ multiplex PCR; in TCRdb, only in-frame clones are kept and a portion is missing. The top ten hold 1% of the sample, which has about 160,000 clones, about four fifths seen once. What was sequenced was PBMCs. Receptors were obtained from a woman aged 45-65 years in good health and CMV-seropositive.

In its sample, this clone was seen once. The junction shows a germline mismatch at one end, possibly a read error. The gene calls are TRBV10-3 and TRBJ2-7, with 7 bases that match TRBD1. The CDR3 runs to 13 residues. CDR1 is ENHRY and CDR2 is SYGVKD in the germline V gene. The CDR3 region has the DNA TGTGCCACCAGTGGGACAGATTCCTACGAGCAGTACTTC. Translated, it gives CATSGTDSYEQYF.

This chain uses TRBV2 with TRBJ2-2; D possibly corresponds to TRBD2 (6 bases). Germline V gene sequence: CDR1 SNHLY, CDR2 FYNNEI. Trimming cost V 7 bases and J 2 bases, with 11 bases left between them. The CDR3 consists of 14 residues. The CDR3 DNA sequence: TGTGCCAGCAAGGGAGGCGGAAACACCGGGGAGCTGTTTTTT. It specifies CASKGGGNTGELFF.

The V gene is TRBV28, the J gene TRBJ2-5; D gene unclear. The germline gives CDR1 MDHEN, CDR2 SYDVKM. The CDR3 consists of 15 residues. Trimming pared 8 bases from V and 2 bases from J, leaving 18 bases between. CDR3 in DNA: TGTGCCAGCGGCCCTCACCTAGTAAGTCAAGAGACCCAGTACTTC. Translated, it gives CASGPHLVSQETQYF.

The count of this clone is one. The rearrangement uses TRBV5-1 and TRBJ1-2; a possible D gene is TRBD1 (6 bases). The CDR3 spans 14 residues. Germline assignment: CDR1 SGHRS and CDR2 YFSETQ. Deletions cut 0 bases from V and 6 bases from J, with 12 bases between. The CDR3, as DNA: TGCGCCAGCAGCTTGGGGCAGGGGAAAGATGGCTACACCTTC. Its translation is CASSLGQGKDGYTF.

The V and J genes are TRBV27 and TRBJ2-1; possibly TRBD1 for D (7 bases). V lost 5 bases, J lost 9 bases, and 11 bases lay in between. The CDR3 sequence is 12 residues long. The germline CDR1 and CDR2 sequences are MNHEY and SMNVEV (reference sequence). The CDR3 DNA is TGTGCCAGCAGTCCTCAGGGGGGTGAGCAGTTCTTC. Protein: CASSPQGGEQFF.

This sequence joins TRBV5-1 and TRBJ2-2; TRBD1 agrees at 7 bases. The CDR3 loop spans 18 amino acids. Germline lookup yields CDR1 SGHRS and CDR2 YFSETQ. With V trimmed by 3 bases and J by 3 bases, 14 bases remained unmatched. The CDR3 here is CASSSLGQAEGDTGELFF. CDR3 DNA: TGCGCCAGCAGCTCCCTCGGACAGGCCGAGGGAGACACCGGGGAGCTGTTTTTT.

The rearrangement links TRBV5-3 to TRBJ2-3; 8 bases line up with TRBD2. TRBV5-3 is labeled an ORF, and its function is uncertain. The CDR3 extends over 14 amino acids. The J segment lost 5 bases and the V segment lost 5 bases, leaving 7 bases of the junction unmatched. The CDR3: CARRTSEQGDTQYF. The CDR3 DNA is TGTGCCAGAAGGACTAGCGAACAGGGAGATACGCAGTATTTT.

J is TRBJ2-5 and V is TRBV9, with TRBD1 identical over 7 bases. The assigned J gene may be wrong: the sequence end matches TRBJ2-7 better. Germline V gives CDR1 SGDLS, CDR2 YYNGEE. CDR3 size: 14 residues. Written as DNA, the CDR3 is TGTGCCAGCAGCGTAGGGACAGGACCTTACGAGCAGTACTTC. Translated: CASSVGTGPYEQYF.

This chain links TRBV7-2 with TRBJ1-6, with 7 bases fitting TRBD1. The CDR3 contains 11 residues. CDR1 and CDR2 from the germline V gene are SGHTA and FQGNSA. With 5 bases clipped from V and 15 bases from J, the junction kept 4 bases outside the gene matches. CDR3 sequence: CASSPTGLLHF. For the CDR3, the DNA is TGTGCCAGCAGCCCGACAGGGCTCCTCCACTTT. The variable domain in full, with the rest retrieved from reference TRBV7-2 and TRBJ1-6, is GAGVSQSPSNKVTEKGKDVELRCDPISGHTALYWYRQSLGQGLEFLIYFQGNSAPDKSGLPSDRFSAERTGGSVSTLTIQRTQQEDSAVYLCASSPTGLLHFGNGTRLTVT.

Points on this clone: Other DNA sequences in this specimen translate into the identical CDR3. The chain has TRBV5-1 and TRBJ1-4; D not resolved. This CDR3 has 16 residues. The germline gives CDR1 SGHRS, CDR2 YFSETQ. The V gene lost 5 bases and the J gene lost 3 bases, with 17 bases spanning the gap. The CDR3: CASSFWRPGANEKLFF. The CDR3 DNA reads as TGCGCCAGCAGTTTTTGGAGGCCCGGGGCTAATGAAAAACTGTTTTTT.

CDR3 coding DNA: TGTGCCAGCAGTGACGGGGGGGGCGTAGATACGCAGTATTTT. The encoded protein is CASSDGGGVDTQYF. The J gene is TRBJ2-3, the V gene TRBV2, with 8 bases lining up with TRBD2. Germline CDR1 is SNHLY and CDR2 is FYNNEI. The CDR3 contains 14 residues. V shed 3 bases and J 5 bases; nucleotides not matched to a gene: 4.

The chain recombines TRBV11-2 with TRBJ2-7; maybe TRBD2 (5 bases). CDR1 and CDR2 (germline): SGHAT, FQNNGV. This CDR3 has 14 residues. The ends were cut back, 3 bases at V and 6 bases at J, with 15 bases in the middle. CDR3 nucleotide sequence: TGTGCCAGCAGCTTTCCGGGATGGGGAAGCGAGCAGTACTTC. Protein sequence: CASSFPGWGSEQYF.

The gene calls are TRBV27 and TRBJ1-4, with D possibly TRBD1 on 5 matching bases. CDR1 and CDR2 (germline): MNHEY, SMNVEV (reference sequence). This CDR3 contains 16 residues. Trimming stripped 2 bases from V and 6 bases from J, with 16 bases between. CDR3 sequence reads: CASSLMEGRSHEKLFF. The CDR3 DNA follows: TGTGCCAGCAGTTTAATGGAGGGGCGTTCCCATGAAAAACTGTTTTTT.

This clone was observed once. This rearrangement joins TRBV19 to TRBJ2-1, with 7 positions matching TRBD1. CDR1 LNHDA and CDR2 SQIVND come from the germline V gene (reference sequence). Germline trimming cut 6 bases from V and 5 bases from J; bases unmatched to any gene: 7. CDR3 size: 14 residues. The CDR3 bases are TGTGCCAGTAGCCCTGACAGGGCCCACAATGAGCAGTTCTTC. Its translation: CASSPDRAHNEQFF.